This T cell receptor beta chain was sequenced for a study of blood T cell repertoires in COVID-19. Turning to the study itself: T cells, B-cell-depleted T cells, or PBMCs supplied cDNA or gDNA.

In germline, CDR1 is MNHEY, CDR2 SVGAGI. V lost 3 bases to trimming and J lost 0 bases, with 6 bases between them. The CDR3 totals 14 residues. This clone was recorded only once. Other DNA sequences in this specimen translate into the identical CDR3. Two negative PCRs, clearance, or symptom resolution were required of recovered Cohort 3 donors. The assay was immunoSEQ multiplex PCR, and TCRdb's table has in-frame clones only and misses some. Here the sample spans approximately 300,000 clones, around nine tenths being singletons. This TCR was recovered from a man between 60 and 75 years old who had recovered from COVID-19. The chain uses TRBV6-5 and TRBJ1-3; D is possibly TRBD1 (5 bases). The specimen was PBMCs or T cells enriched from blood (not recorded which). This chain's CDR3 is CASSYQGSGNTIYF. The CDR3 DNA reads TGTGCCAGCAGTTATCAGGGCTCTGGAAACACCATATATTTT.